The 2 T cell receptor beta chains below were found in one sample sequenced in a study of blood T cell repertoires in COVID-19. Profiling relied on immunoSEQ multiplex PCR, and the TCRdb table lists in-frame clones only, not all of them. This table has 150,000 or so clones, around four fifths appearing once. What was sequenced was peripheral blood. These receptors were collected from a woman of 80 years or more with acute or convalescent COVID-19.

This clone was detected once. In nucleotides, the CDR3 is TGTGCCATCACCCCGGACAGCTTGAACACTGAAGCTTTCTTT. It is translated as CAITPDSLNTEAFF. The chain uses TRBV10-3 and TRBJ1-1; the D gene is possibly TRBD1 (6 bases). The CDR3 is 14 amino acids. The germline V and J ends were trimmed by 7 bases and 0 bases, with 12 bases remaining between them. CDR1 ENHRY and CDR2 SYGVKD come from the germline V gene.

The rearrangement uses TRBV5-3 and TRBJ2-1; TRBD2 matches at 13 bases. TRBV5-3 is classed as an ORF, of uncertain function. The J segment lost 5 bases and the V segment lost 3 bases, leaving 8 bases of the junction unmatched. CDR3 length: 17 residues. CDR3 region: CARSSPRTSGGHNEQFF. The DNA for the CDR3 is TGTGCCAGAAGCTCGCCCAGGACTAGCGGGGGCCACAATGAGCAGTTCTTC.